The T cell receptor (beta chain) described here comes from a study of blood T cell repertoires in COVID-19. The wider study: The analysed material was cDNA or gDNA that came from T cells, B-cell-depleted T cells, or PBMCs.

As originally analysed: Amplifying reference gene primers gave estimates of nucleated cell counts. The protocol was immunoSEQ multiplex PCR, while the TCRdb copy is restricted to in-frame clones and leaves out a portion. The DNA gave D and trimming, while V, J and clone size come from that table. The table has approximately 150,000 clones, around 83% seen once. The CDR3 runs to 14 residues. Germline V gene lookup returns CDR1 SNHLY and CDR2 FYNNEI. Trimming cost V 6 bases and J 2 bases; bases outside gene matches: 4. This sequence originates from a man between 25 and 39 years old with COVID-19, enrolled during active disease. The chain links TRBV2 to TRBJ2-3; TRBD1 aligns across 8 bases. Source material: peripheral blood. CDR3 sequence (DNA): TGTGCCAGCAGCTCACAGGGGGTCACAGATACGCAGTATTTT. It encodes CASSSQGVTDTQYF.